The 30 T cell receptor beta chains below were found in one sample sequenced in a study of blood T cell repertoires in COVID-19. The protocol was immunoSEQ multiplex PCR, while the TCRdb copy is restricted to in-frame clones and leaves out a portion. The sample contains under 300,000 clones, approximately 84% of which appear only once. Material for sequencing was peripheral blood. The receptors shown here come from a human donor with COVID-19, enrolled during active disease. The donor label of this sample is uncertain.

This clone was picked up one time. The chain has TRBV10-3 and TRBJ1-1; D perhaps matches TRBD1 (5 bases). V was clipped by 0 bases and J by 2 bases, with 10 bases between them. The CDR3 runs 15 residues. CDR1 is ENHRY, CDR2 SYGVKD, per germline. CDR3 sequence reads: CAISESPGGNTEAFF. In nucleotides, the CDR3 is TGTGCCATCAGTGAGTCCCCCGGGGGTAACACTGAAGCTTTCTTT.

The chain joins TRBV27 to TRBJ2-7, with TRBD2 identical over 12 bases. The length of the CDR3 is 18 residues. The V and J ends lost 3 bases and 1 base, in that order; junction bases with no gene match: 10. Per germline, CDR1 MNHEY and CDR2 SMNVEV (reference sequence). In DNA form, the CDR3 reads TGTGCCAGCAGTTTCGAGAGGACTAGCGGGACGCTATCCTACGAGCAGTACTTC. It codes for CASSFERTSGTLSYEQYF.

The chain is built from TRBV20-1 and TRBJ2-2, with a possible D match to TRBD2 (5 bases). Germline values: CDR1 DFQATT, CDR2 SNEGSKA (reference sequence). The CDR3 sequence is 13 residues long. The V and J ends lost 3 bases and 8 bases respectively, with 13 bases between them. The CDR3 here is CSASKRTPGELFF. The CDR3 DNA follows: TGCAGTGCTAGTAAGAGGACTCCGGGGGAGCTGTTTTTT.

The V gene is TRBV30, the J gene TRBJ1-4, with TRBD1 matching over 8 bases. This CDR3 is built from 15 residues. Germline V gene sequence: CDR1 GTSNPN, CDR2 SVGIG (reference sequence). Losses at the gene ends were 2 bases for V and 3 bases for J; bases not matched to a gene: 5. The CDR3 DNA sequence: TGTGCCTGGAGTCCGACAGGGGTTTCTAATGAAAAACTGTTTTTT. It codes for CAWSPTGVSNEKLFF.

J is TRBJ2-1 and V is TRBV30; a weak D match, TRBD2 (6 bases). Per the germline V gene, CDR1 is GTSNPN and CDR2 is SVGIG (reference sequence). V was pared by 3 bases and J by 4 bases, with 10 bases between. CDR3 length equals 13 residues. The CDR3 bases are TGTGCCTGGAGCGGGACTCCATACAATGAGCAGTTCTTC. Its translation: CAWSGTPYNEQFF.

The CDR3 here is CASSLGSGGDEKLFF. The CDR3 DNA sequence: TGCGCCAGCAGCTTGGGATCAGGGGGCGACGAAAAACTGTTTTTT. V usage is TRBV5-1 and J usage is TRBJ1-4; 8 positions match TRBD1. The CDR3 extends over 15 amino acids. V trimming: 0 bases; J trimming: 8 bases; junction bases outside the gene matches: 6. The germline CDR1 and CDR2 sequences are SGHRS and YFSETQ.

This rearrangement joins TRBV6-6 to TRBJ2-7; 10 nucleotides match TRBD2. This CDR3 is built from 15 residues. V lost 4 bases, J lost 4 bases, and 7 bases stayed unmatched. Germline lookup yields CDR1 MNHNY and CDR2 SVGAGI (reference sequence). This CDR3 reads CASSSGTSEYYEQYF. DNA for the CDR3: TGTGCCAGCAGTTCCGGGACTAGCGAGTATTACGAGCAGTACTTC.

The CDR3 sequence is CASSVGTVGSYTF. In DNA form, the CDR3 reads TGTGCCAGCAGCGTAGGGACAGTTGGTAGCTACACCTTC. The rearrangement links TRBV9 to TRBJ1-2; TRBD1 is a possible D gene (6 bases). Between the trimmed V and J ends, which lost 0 bases and 9 bases, there was a span of 12 bases. Germline V gene lookup returns CDR1 SGDLS and CDR2 YYNGEE. The CDR3 consists of 13 residues.

The chain joins TRBV9 to TRBJ1-4; D is ambiguous. The germline V gene encodes CDR1 SGDLS and CDR2 YYNGEE. The CDR3 totals 14 residues. V was cut by 1 base and J by 5 bases, with 9 bases left in between. CDR3 DNA: TGTGCCAGCAGCGTAACCAGGATGAATGAAAAACTGTTTTTT. As protein: CASSVTRMNEKLFF.

V is TRBV5-1 and J is TRBJ1-3; D uncertain. Trimming cost V 1 base and J 1 base, with 12 bases left between them. The CDR3 has 16 amino acids. From germline, CDR1 is SGHRS and CDR2 YFSETQ. The CDR3 DNA follows: TGCGCCAGCAGCTTGTCGAGCCTGAGGTCTGGAAACACCATATATTTT. Translating it yields CASSLSSLRSGNTIYF.

This clone has a single count. This chain connects TRBV7-2 to TRBJ2-1; possible D gene TRBD2, 6 bases. CDR3 length equals 17 residues. V lost 1 base, J lost 4 bases, and 17 bases lay in between. Germline-derived CDR1 and CDR2 are SGHTA and FQGNSA. The chain's CDR3 is CASSLDPGREGYNEQFF. CDR3 DNA sequence: TGTGCCAGCAGCTTAGATCCCGGGAGAGAAGGGTACAATGAGCAGTTCTTC.

The V and J genes are TRBV11-3 and TRBJ2-1; D is uncertain. The V end was cut by 5 bases, the J end by 7 bases, with 12 bases between. There are 13 residues in the CDR3. Per germline, CDR1 SGHNT and CDR2 YENEEA. CDR3 residues: CASSLFSGNEQFF. The CDR3 region has the DNA TGTGCCAGCAGCCTCTTTTCCGGGAATGAGCAGTTCTTC.

This chain connects TRBV2 to TRBJ2-5; 8 bases agree with TRBD2. CDR3 length equals 15 residues. V lost 4 bases to trimming and J lost 9 bases; unmatched junction nucleotides: 13. Germline V CDR1 and CDR2: SNHLY, FYNNEI. The CDR3 here is CASSVLAAIGGAQYF. For the CDR3, the DNA is TGTGCCAGCAGTGTACTAGCGGCCATTGGAGGGGCCCAGTACTTC.

The chain employs TRBV28 and TRBJ1-2, with D perhaps matching TRBD1 (5 bases). CDR1 is MDHEN, CDR2 SYDVKM, per germline. This CDR3 is built from 16 residues. V gave up 5 bases and J gave up 0 bases, with 16 bases separating them. This CDR3 reads CASSPRTLGANYGYTF. The CDR3 DNA reads as TGTGCCAGCAGTCCCAGGACACTTGGAGCTAACTATGGCTACACCTTC.

This chain's CDR3 is CASSFQTGTEAFF. Written as DNA, the CDR3 is TGTGCCAGCAGTTTTCAAACGGGGACTGAAGCTTTCTTT. The chain joins TRBV12-3 or TRBV12-4 to TRBJ1-1; no clear D. V shed 3 bases and J shed 5 bases, with 10 bases lying between them. The length of the CDR3 is 13 residues.

This chain joins TRBV19 and TRBJ2-6; 8 nucleotides align to TRBD2. The CDR3 runs to 18 residues. Losses at the gene ends were 5 bases for V and 2 bases for J; bases not matched to a gene: 11. CDR1 and CDR2 (germline): LNHDA, SQIVND (reference sequence). The CDR3 coding sequence is TGTGCCAGTAGTCCCGGGGGGGGGCGAAACCCTGGGGCCAACGTCCTGACTTTC. Translation: CASSPGGGRNPGANVLTF.

In its sample, this clone was seen once. The chain combines TRBV27 with TRBJ2-5, with 7 bases identical to TRBD1. The CDR3 covers 16 residues. The J segment lost 5 bases and the V segment lost 4 bases, leaving 13 bases of the junction unmatched. The germline V gene has CDR1 MNHEY and CDR2 SMNVEV (reference sequence). Here the CDR3 reads CASSSPWTGGRETQYF. The CDR3 DNA is TGTGCCAGCAGTTCCCCATGGACAGGTGGTAGGGAGACCCAGTACTTC.

The sample holds a few counts of this clone. The rearrangement uses TRBV2 and TRBJ2-1, with 10 bases lining up with TRBD2. Per the germline V gene, CDR1 is SNHLY and CDR2 is FYNNEI. The CDR3 extends over 13 amino acids. V was clipped by 10 bases and J by 7 bases; unmatched bases: 7. CDR3 sequence reads: CAKREGAANEQFF. The CDR3 DNA follows: TGTGCCAAGCGGGAGGGGGCGGCTAATGAGCAGTTCTTC.

This chain uses TRBV19 with TRBJ2-7; 8 nucleotides match TRBD2. Germline-derived CDR1 and CDR2 are LNHDA and SQIVND (reference sequence). CDR3 length equals 16 residues. V lost 5 bases and J lost 6; bases outside the gene matches: 15. The CDR3, as DNA: TGTGCCAGTAGTGTCAGGACTAGCCTTCGTCTCGGCGAGCAGTACTTC. It encodes CASSVRTSLRLGEQYF.

This clone was counted between two and nine times. The rearrangement joins TRBV21-1 to TRBJ1-6. TRBV21-1 is flagged as a pseudogene. The CDR3 extends over 17 amino acids. DNA of the CDR3: TGTGCCAGCAGCAAAGGCGCGGGGGGCTCGTATAATTCACCCCTCCACTTT. This encodes CASSKGAGGSYNSPLHF.

This chain uses TRBV6-1 with TRBJ1-6, with D unclear. The V and J ends lost 3 bases and 10 bases respectively, with 10 bases between them. Germline-derived CDR1 and CDR2 are MNHNS and SASEGT. CDR3 length: 13 amino acids. DNA for the CDR3: TGTGCCAGCAGTGAGGCCCGGGGATCACCCCTCCACTTT. Encoded protein: CASSEARGSPLHF.

This chain uses TRBV7-9 with TRBJ1-1; tentatively, D is TRBD1 (6 bases). The germline gives CDR1 SEHNR, CDR2 FQNEAQ (reference sequence). V lost 4 bases to trimming and J lost 8 bases, with 11 bases between them. This CDR3 region has 12 residues. In DNA, the CDR3 is TGTGCCAGCAGCTCCTCCGGGACAGAAGCTTTCTTT. Translating it yields CASSSSGTEAFF. The full variable domain, its missing parts supplied by reference TRBV7-9 and TRBJ1-1, is DTGVSQNPRHKITKRGQNVTFRCDPISEHNRLYWYRQTLGQGPEFLTYFQNEAQLEKSRLLSDRFSAERPKGSFSTLEIQRTEQGDSAMYLCASSSSGTEAFFGQGTRLTVV.

The V call is TRBV4-1, the J call TRBJ2-7, with D maybe TRBD2 (5 bases). V lost 2 bases and J lost 6, with 11 bases in between. Per the germline V gene, CDR1 is MGHRA and CDR2 is YSYEKL. The CDR3 is 13 residues long. CDR3 region: CASSQPSLSEQYF. For the CDR3, the DNA is TGCGCCAGCAGCCAACCTAGCTTGAGCGAGCAGTACTTC.

The chain combines TRBV3-1 (or the pseudogene TRBV3-2) with TRBJ1-6; no firm D call. Trimming removed 8 bases at V and 0 bases at J, with 11 bases between. The length of the CDR3 is 15 residues. Germline assignment: CDR1 LGHDT and CDR2 YNNKEL (reference sequence). The CDR3, as DNA: TGTGCCAGCCGGGGTTCAAGCTCCTATAATTCACCCCTCCACTTT. It translates to CASRGSSSYNSPLHF.

This rearrangement joins TRBV9 to TRBJ1-1, with TRBD1 identical over 10 bases. Germline trimming cut 4 bases from V and 8 bases from J; bases unmatched to any gene: 5. CDR3 size: 13 residues. Germline V gene sequence: CDR1 SGDLS, CDR2 YYNGEE. The CDR3 reads CASSIRDRGEAFF. DNA of the CDR3: TGTGCCAGCAGCATCCGGGACAGGGGAGAAGCTTTCTTT. Complete variable domain (other parts from reference TRBV9 and TRBJ1-1): DSGVTQTPKHLITATGQRVTLRCSPRSGDLSVYWYQQSLDQGLQFLIQYYNGEERAKGNILERFSAQQFPDLHSELNLSSLELGDSALYFCASSIRDRGEAFFGQGTRLTVV.

The chain links TRBV2 to TRBJ2-5; D possibly corresponds to TRBD2 (6 bases). This CDR3 region has 13 residues. Germline-derived CDR1 and CDR2 are SNHLY and FYNNEI. V lost 3 bases and J 5 bases, leaving 10 bases between the germline ends. The CDR3 DNA is TGTGCCAGCAGTGAGGATCGGGGGGAGACCCAGTACTTC. Encoded protein: CASSEDRGETQYF. The full variable domain, completed using reference TRBV2 and TRBJ2-5, is EPEVTQTPSHQVTQMGQEVILRCVPISNHLYFYWYRQILGQKVEFLVSFYNNEISEKSEIFDDQFSVERPDGSNFTLKIRSTKLEDSAMYFCASSEDRGETQYFGPGTRLLVL.

The rearrangement uses TRBV5-1 and TRBJ1-4, with D hard to call. V was cut by 4 bases and J by 5 bases, with 15 bases left in between. The CDR3 has 15 residues. Germline CDR1 is SGHRS and CDR2 is YFSETQ. CDR3: CASSRAVGVNEKLFF. CDR3 sequence (DNA): TGCGCCAGCAGCCGCGCCGTAGGAGTGAATGAAAAACTGTTTTTT.

This chain joins TRBV3-1 (or the pseudogene TRBV3-2) and TRBJ2-4; tentatively, D is TRBD2 (6 bases). Germline assignment: CDR1 LGHDT and CDR2 YNNKEL (reference sequence). This CDR3 has 16 residues. Between the trimmed V and J ends, which lost 0 bases and 0 bases, there was a span of 9 bases. For the CDR3, the DNA is TGTGCCAGCAGCCAAGAAGCGGGTCGAGCCAAAAACATTCAGTACTTC. It translates to CASSQEAGRAKNIQYF.

This clone turned up a few times. The chain has TRBV3-1 (or the pseudogene TRBV3-2) and TRBJ1-6, with D possibly TRBD1 on 5 matching bases. This CDR3 has 16 amino acids. V gave up 0 bases and J gave up 7 bases, with 13 bases separating them. Germline CDR1 is LGHDT and CDR2 is YNNKEL (reference sequence). CDR3 DNA sequence: TGTGCCAGCAGCCAAGATGGCGGGGGAACCAATTCACCCCTCCACTTT. Translated, it gives CASSQDGGGTNSPLHF.

The chain uses TRBV19 and TRBJ1-6; 9 positions match TRBD1. The length of the CDR3 is 15 residues. V shed 2 bases and J 8 bases; nucleotides not matched to a gene: 4. The germline CDR1 and CDR2 sequences are LNHDA and SQIVND (reference sequence). The CDR3 nucleotides are TGTGCCAGTAGTATATCGGGACAGGGTTATTCACCCCTCCACTTT. Translated: CASSISGQGYSPLHF.